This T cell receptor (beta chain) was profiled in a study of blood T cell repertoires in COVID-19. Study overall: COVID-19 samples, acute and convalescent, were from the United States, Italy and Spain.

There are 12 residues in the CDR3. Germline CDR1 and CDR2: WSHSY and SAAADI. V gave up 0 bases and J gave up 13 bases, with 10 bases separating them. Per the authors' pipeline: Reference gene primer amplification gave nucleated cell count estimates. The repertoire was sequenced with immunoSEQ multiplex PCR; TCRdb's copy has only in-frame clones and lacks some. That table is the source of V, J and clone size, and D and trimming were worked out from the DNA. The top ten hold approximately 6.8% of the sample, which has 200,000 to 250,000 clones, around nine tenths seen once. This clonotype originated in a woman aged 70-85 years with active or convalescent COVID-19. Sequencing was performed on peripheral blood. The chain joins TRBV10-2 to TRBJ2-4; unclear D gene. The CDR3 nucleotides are TGCGCCAGCAGTGAGTCGAGTCAAACCCAGTACTTC. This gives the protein CASSESSQTQYF.